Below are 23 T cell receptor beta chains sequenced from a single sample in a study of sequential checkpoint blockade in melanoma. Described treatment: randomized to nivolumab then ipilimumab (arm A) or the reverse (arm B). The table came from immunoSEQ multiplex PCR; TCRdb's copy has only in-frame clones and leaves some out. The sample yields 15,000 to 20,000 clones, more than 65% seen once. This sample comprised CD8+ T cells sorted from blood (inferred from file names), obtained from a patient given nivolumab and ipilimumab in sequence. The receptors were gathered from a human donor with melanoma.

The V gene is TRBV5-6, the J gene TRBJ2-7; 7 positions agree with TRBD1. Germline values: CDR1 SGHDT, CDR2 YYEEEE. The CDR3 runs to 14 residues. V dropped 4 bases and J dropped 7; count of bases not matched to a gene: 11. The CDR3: CASSLGDYRGEQYF. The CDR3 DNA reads TGTGCCAGCAGCCTGGGTGACTACAGGGGAGAGCAGTACTTC.

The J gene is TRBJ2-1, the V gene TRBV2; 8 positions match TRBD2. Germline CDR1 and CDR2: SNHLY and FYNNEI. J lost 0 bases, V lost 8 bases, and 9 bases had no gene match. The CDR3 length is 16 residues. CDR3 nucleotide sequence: TGTGCCAGCCTCCTGGTGCGGGAGGTCTCCTACAATGAGCAGTTCTTC. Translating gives CASLLVREVSYNEQFF.

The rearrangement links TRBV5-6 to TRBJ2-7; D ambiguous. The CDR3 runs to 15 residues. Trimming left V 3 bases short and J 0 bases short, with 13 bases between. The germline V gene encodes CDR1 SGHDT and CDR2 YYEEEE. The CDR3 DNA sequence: TGTGCCAGCAGCTATTTACACGAATTCTCCTACGAGCAGTACTTC. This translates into CASSYLHEFSYEQYF.

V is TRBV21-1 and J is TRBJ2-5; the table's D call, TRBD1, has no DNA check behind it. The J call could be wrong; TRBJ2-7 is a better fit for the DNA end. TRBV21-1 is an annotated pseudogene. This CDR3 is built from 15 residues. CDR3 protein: CASSIGEQGSHEQYF. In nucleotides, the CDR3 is TGTGCCAGCAGCATCGGTGAACAGGGATCCCACGAGCAGTACTTC.

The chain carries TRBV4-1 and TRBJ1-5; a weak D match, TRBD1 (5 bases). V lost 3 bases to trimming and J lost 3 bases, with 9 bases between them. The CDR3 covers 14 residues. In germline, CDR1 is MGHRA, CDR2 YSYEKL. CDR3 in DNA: TGCGCCAGCAGCCATCAGGGATACAATCAGCCCCAGCATTTT. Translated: CASSHQGYNQPQHF.

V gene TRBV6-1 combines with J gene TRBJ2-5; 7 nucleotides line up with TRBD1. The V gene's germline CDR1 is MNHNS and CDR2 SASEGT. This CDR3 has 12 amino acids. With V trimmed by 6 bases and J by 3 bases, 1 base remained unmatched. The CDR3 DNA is TGTGCCAGCAGCGGGACAGAAGAGACCCAGTACTTC. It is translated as CASSGTEETQYF.

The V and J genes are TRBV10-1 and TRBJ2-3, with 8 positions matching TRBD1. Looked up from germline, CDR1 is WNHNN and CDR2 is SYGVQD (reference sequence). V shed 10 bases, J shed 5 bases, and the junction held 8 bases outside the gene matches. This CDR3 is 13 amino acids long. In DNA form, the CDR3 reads TGCGCCACCGCGACAGGGGATGGAGATACGCAGTATTTT. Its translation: CATATGDGDTQYF.

CDR3 region: CSAPSWPSAFF. CDR3 nucleotides: TGCAGTGCTCCGTCTTGGCCGTCAGCTTTCTTT. This chain links TRBV20-1 with TRBJ1-1, with D uncertain. Per the germline V gene, CDR1 is DFQATT and CDR2 is SNEGSKA (reference sequence). Trimming removed 5 bases from V and 10 bases from J, with 14 bases in between. CDR3 length: 11 amino acids.

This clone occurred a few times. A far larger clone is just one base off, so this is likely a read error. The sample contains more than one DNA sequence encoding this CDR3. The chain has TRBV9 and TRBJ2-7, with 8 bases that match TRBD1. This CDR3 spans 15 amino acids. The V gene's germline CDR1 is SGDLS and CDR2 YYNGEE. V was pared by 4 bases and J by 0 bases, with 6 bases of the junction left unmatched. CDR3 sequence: CASSMGQVNSYEQYF. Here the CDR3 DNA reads TGTGCCAGCAGCATGGGACAGGTAAACTCCTACGAGCAGTACTTC.

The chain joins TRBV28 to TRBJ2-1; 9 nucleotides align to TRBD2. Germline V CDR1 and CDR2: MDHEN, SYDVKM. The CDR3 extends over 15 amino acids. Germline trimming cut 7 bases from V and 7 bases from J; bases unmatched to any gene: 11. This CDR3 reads CASNAAGGPGNEQFF. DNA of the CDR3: TGTGCCAGCAATGCCGCGGGAGGGCCGGGGAATGAGCAGTTCTTC.

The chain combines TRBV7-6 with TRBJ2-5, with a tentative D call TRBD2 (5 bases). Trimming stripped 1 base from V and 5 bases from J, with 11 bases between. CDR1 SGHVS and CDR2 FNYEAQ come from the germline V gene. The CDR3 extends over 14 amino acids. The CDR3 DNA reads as TGTGCCAGCAGCTTAGTTCCAGCGGAGGAGACCCAGTACTTC. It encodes CASSLVPAEETQYF.

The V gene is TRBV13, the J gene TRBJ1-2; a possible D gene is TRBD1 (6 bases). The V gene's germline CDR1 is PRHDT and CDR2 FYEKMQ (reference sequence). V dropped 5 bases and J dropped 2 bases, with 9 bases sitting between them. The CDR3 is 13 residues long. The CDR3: CASSEGVNYGYTF. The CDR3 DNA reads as TGTGCCAGCAGCGAGGGGGTCAACTATGGCTACACCTTC.

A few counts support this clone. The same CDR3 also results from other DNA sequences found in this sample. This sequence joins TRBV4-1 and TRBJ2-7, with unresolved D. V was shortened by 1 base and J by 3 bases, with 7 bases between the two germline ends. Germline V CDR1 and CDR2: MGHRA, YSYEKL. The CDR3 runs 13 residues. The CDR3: CASSQGLSYEQYF. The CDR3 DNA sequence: TGCGCCAGCAGCCAAGGACTTAGCTACGAGCAGTACTTC.

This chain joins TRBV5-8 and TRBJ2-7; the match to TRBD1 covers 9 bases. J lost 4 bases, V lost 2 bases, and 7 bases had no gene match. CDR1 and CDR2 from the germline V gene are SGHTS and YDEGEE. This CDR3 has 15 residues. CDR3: CASSLPGQGRYEQYF. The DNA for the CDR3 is TGTGCCAGCAGCTTACCGGGACAGGGAAGGTACGAGCAGTACTTC. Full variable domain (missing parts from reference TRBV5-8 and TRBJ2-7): EAGVTQSPTHLIKTRGQQATLRCSPISGHTSVYWYQQALGLGLQFLLWYDEGEERNRGNFPPRFSGRQFPNYSSELNVNALELEDSALYLCASSLPGQGRYEQYFGPGTRLTVT.

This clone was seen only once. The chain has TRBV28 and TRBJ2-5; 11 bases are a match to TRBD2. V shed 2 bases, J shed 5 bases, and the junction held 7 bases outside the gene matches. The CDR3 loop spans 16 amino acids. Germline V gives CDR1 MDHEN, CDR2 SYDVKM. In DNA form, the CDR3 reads TGTGCCAGCAGTTTAAGTTCTAGCGGGAGGAAGGAGACCCAGTACTTC. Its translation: CASSLSSSGRKETQYF. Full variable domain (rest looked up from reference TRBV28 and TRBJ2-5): DVKVTQSSRYLVKRTGEKVFLECVQDMDHENMFWYRQDPGLGLRLIYFSYDVKMKEKGDIPEGYSVSREKKERFSLILESASTNQTSMYLCASSLSSSGRKETQYFGPGTRLLVL.

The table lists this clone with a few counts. CDR3 residues: CASSGTGGHTDTQYF. The CDR3 nucleotides are TGCGCCAGCAGTGGGACAGGGGGCCACACAGATACGCAGTATTTT. The rearrangement joins TRBV10-1 to TRBJ2-3, with TRBD1 identical over 11 bases. Germline V gives CDR1 WNHNN, CDR2 SYGVQD (reference sequence). V shed 4 bases and J 2 bases; nucleotides not matched to a gene: 2. The CDR3 runs to 15 residues.

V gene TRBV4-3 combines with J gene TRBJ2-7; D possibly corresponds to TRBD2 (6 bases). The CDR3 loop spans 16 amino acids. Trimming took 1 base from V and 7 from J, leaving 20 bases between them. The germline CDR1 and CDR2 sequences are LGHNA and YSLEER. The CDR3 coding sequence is TGCGCCAGCAGCCAAGGGGCCGGCGGAGGGAAGGGGGAGCAGTACTTC. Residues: CASSQGAGGGKGEQYF.

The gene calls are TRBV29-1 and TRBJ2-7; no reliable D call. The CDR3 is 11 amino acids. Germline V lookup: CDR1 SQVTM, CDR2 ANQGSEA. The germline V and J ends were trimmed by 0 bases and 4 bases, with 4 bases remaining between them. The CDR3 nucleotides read TGCAGCGTTGAAGAGGAGTACGAGCAGTACTTC. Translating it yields CSVEEEYEQYF.

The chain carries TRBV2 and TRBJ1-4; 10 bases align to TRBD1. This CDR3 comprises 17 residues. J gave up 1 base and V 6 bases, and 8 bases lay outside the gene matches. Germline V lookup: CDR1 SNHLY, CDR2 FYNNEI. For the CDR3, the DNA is TGTGCCAGCAGGGGACAGGGGATAAGGGAAACTAATGAAAAACTGTTTTTT. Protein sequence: CASRGQGIRETNEKLFF. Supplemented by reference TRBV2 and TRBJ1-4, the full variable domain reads EPEVTQTPSHQVTQMGQEVILRCVPISNHLYFYWYRQILGQKVEFLVSFYNNEISEKSEIFDDQFSVERPDGSNFTLKIRSTKLEDSAMYFCASRGQGIRETNEKLFFGSGTQLSVL.

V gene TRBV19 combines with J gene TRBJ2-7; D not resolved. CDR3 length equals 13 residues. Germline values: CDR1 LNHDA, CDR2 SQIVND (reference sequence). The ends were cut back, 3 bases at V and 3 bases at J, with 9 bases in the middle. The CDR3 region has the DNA TGTGCCAGTAGTATGAGAAGTTTCTACGAGCAGTACTTC. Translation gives CASSMRSFYEQYF.

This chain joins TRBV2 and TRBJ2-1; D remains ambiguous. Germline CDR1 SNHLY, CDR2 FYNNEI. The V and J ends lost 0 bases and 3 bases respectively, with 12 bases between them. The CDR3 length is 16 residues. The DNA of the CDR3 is TGTGCCAGCAGTGAAGCGGCGCAGGTATACTACAATGAGCAGTTCTTC. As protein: CASSEAAQVYYNEQFF.

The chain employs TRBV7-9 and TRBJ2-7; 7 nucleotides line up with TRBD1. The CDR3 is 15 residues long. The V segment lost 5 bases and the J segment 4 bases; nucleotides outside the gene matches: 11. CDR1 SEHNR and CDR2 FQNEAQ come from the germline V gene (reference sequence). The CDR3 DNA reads TGTGCCAGCAGCCCAGGACAGGCGGACGGGTACGAGCAGTACTTC. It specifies CASSPGQADGYEQYF.

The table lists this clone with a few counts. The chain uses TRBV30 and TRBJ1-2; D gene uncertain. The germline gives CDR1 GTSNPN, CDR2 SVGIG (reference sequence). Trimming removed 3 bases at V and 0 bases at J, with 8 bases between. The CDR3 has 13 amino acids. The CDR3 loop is CAWRQQPNYGYTF. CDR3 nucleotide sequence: TGTGCCTGGAGACAGCAGCCTAACTATGGCTACACCTTC.